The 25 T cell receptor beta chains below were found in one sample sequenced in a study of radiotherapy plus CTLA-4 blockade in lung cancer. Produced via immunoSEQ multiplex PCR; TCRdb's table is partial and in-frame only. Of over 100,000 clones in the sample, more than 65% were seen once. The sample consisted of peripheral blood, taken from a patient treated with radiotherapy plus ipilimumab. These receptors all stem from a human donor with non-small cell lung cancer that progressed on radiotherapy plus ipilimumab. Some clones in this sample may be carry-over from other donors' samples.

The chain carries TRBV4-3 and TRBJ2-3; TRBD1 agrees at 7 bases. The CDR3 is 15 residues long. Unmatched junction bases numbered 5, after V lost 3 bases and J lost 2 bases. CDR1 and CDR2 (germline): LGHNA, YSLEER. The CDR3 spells CASSHRDRLTDTQYF. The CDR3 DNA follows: TGCGCCAGCAGCCACCGGGACAGACTCACAGATACGCAGTATTTT.

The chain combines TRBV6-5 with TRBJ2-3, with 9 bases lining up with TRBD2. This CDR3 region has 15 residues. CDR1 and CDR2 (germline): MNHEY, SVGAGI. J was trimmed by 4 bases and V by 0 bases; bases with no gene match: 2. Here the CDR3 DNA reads TGTGCCAGCAGTTACTCGGCGGGGGGGGCAGATACGCAGTATTTT. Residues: CASSYSAGGADTQYF.

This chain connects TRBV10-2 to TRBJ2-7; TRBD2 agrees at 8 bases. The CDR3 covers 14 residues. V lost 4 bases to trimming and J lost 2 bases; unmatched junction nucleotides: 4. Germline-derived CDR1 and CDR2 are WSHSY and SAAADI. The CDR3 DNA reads TGCGCCAGCAGTGTCGGGGGGGACGCCTACGAGCAGTACTTC. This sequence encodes CASSVGGDAYEQYF.

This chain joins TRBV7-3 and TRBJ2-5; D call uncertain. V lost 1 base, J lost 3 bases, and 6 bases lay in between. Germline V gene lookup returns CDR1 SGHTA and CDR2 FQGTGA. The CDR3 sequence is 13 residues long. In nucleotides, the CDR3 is TGTGCCAGCAGCTTAATTGCAGAAGAGACCCAGTACTTC. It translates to CASSLIAEETQYF.

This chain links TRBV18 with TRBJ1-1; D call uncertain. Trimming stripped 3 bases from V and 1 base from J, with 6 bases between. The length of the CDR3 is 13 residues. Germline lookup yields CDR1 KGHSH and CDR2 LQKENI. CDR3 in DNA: TGTGCCAGCTCACCCCGGGAGAACACTGAAGCTTTCTTT. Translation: CASSPRENTEAFF.

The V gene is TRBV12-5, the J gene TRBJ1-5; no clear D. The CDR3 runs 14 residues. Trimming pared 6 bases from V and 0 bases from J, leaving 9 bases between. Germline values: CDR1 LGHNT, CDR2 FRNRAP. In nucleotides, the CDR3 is TGTGCTAGTGGACCGGACGGTAGCAATCAGCCCCAGCATTTT. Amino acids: CASGPDGSNQPQHF.

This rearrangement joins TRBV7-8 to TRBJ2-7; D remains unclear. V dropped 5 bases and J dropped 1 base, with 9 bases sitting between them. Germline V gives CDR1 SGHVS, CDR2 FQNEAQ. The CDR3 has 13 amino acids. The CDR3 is CASSADGSYEQYF. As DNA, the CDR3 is TGTGCCAGCAGCGCGGACGGATCCTACGAGCAGTACTTC.

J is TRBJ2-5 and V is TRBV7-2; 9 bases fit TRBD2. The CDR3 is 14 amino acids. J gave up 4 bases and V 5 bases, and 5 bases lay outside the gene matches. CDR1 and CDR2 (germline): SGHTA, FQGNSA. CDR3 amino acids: CASSLGLARETQYF. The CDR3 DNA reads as TGTGCCAGCAGCCTCGGACTAGCGCGAGAGACCCAGTACTTC.

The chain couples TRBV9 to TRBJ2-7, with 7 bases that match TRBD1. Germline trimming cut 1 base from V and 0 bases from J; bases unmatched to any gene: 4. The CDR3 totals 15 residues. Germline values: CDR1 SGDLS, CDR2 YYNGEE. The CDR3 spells CASSVMTGSSYEQYF. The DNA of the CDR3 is TGTGCCAGCAGCGTAATGACAGGGAGCTCCTACGAGCAGTACTTC.

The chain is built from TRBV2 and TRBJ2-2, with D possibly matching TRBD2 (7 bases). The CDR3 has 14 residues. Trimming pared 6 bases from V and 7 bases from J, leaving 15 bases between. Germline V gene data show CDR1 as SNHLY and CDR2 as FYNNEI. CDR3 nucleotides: TGTGCCAGCAGGACTCACAGGGAGGGCGGGGAGCTGTTTTTT. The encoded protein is CASRTHREGGELFF.

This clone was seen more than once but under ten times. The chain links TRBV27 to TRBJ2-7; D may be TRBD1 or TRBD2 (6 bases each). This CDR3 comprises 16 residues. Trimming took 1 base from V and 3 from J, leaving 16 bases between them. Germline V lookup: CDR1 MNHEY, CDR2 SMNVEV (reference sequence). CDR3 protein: CASSLFSGARLYEQYF. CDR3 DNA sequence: TGTGCCAGCAGTTTATTTTCGGGGGCTCGACTCTACGAGCAGTACTTC.

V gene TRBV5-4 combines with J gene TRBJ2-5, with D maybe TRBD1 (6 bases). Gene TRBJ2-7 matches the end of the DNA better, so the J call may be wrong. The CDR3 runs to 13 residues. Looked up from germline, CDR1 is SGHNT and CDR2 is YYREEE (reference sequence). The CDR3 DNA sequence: TGTGCCAGCAGCTTGGGAGGGGGTTACGAGCAGTACTTC. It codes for CASSLGGGYEQYF.

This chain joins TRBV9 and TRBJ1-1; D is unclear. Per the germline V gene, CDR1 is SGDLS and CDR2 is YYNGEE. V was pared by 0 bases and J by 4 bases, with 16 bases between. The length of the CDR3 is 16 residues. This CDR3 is CASSVGVGEWGTEAFF. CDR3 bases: TGTGCCAGCAGCGTAGGAGTCGGGGAATGGGGCACTGAAGCTTTCTTT. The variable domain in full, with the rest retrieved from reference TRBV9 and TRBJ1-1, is DSGVTQTPKHLITATGQRVTLRCSPRSGDLSVYWYQQSLDQGLQFLIQYYNGEERAKGNILERFSAQQFPDLHSELNLSSLELGDSALYFCASSVGVGEWGTEAFFGQGTRLTVV.

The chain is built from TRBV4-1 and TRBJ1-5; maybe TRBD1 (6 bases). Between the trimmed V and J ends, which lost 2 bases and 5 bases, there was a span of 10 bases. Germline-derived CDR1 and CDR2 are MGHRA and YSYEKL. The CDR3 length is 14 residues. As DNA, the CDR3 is TGCGCCAGCAGCCAAAGGGGGGCTGATCAGCCCCAGCATTTT. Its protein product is CASSQRGADQPQHF.

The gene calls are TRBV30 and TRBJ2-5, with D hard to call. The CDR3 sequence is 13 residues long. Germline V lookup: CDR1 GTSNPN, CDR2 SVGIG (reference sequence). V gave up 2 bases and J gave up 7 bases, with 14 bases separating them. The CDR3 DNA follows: TGTGCCTGGAGTCCCCCAGTCTTAGGGACCCAGTACTTC. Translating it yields CAWSPPVLGTQYF. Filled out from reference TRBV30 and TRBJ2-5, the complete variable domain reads SQTIHQWPATLVQPVGSPLSLECTVEGTSNPNLYWYRQAAGRGLQLLFYSVGIGQISSEVPQNLSASRPQDRQFILSSKKLLLSDSGFYLCAWSPPVLGTQYFGPGTRLLVL.

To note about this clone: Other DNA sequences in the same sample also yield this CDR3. The CDR3 sequence is CSSGQAATGYTF. The DNA for the CDR3 is TGCAGCTCGGGACAGGCTGCCACGGGCTACACCTTC. The chain carries TRBV29-1 and TRBJ1-2; 8 bases line up with TRBD1. After removal of 8 bases from V and 8 bases from J, the junction contained 10 bases not matched to a gene. The CDR3 extends over 12 amino acids. Germline-derived CDR1 and CDR2 are SQVTM and ANQGSEA.

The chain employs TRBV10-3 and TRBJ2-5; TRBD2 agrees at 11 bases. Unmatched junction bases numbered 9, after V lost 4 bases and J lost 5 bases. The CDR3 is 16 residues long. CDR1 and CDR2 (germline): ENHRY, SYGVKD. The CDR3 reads CAISAGNSGGAETQYF. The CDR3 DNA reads TGTGCCATCAGTGCGGGGAATAGCGGGGGGGCCGAGACCCAGTACTTC.

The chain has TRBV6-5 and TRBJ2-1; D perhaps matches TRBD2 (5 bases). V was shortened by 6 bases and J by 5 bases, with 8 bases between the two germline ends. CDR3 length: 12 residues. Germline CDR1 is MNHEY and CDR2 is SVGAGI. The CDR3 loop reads CASRNGDNEQFF. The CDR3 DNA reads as TGTGCCAGCAGGAACGGGGACAATGAGCAGTTCTTC.

The chain's CDR3 is CASSLGPQGWWGYTF. The DNA of the CDR3 is TGTGCCAGCAGCCTGGGTCCCCAGGGATGGTGGGGCTACACCTTC. This chain uses TRBV11-3 with TRBJ1-2; TRBD1 is a possible D gene (5 bases). Germline CDR1 SGHNT, CDR2 YENEEA. V was clipped by 5 bases and J by 8 bases, with 21 bases between them. There are 15 residues in the CDR3.

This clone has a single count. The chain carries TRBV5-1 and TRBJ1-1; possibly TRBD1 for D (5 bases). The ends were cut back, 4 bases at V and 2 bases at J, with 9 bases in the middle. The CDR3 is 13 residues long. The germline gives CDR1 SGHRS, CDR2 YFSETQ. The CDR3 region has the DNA TGCGCCAGCAGCCTGGACACTAACACTGAAGCTTTCTTT. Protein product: CASSLDTNTEAFF.

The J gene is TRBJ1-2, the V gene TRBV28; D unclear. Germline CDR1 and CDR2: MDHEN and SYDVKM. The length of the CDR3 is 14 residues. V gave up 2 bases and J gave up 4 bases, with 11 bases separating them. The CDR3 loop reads CASSLRQPPYGYTF. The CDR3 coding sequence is TGTGCCAGCAGTTTAAGACAACCTCCCTATGGCTACACCTTC.

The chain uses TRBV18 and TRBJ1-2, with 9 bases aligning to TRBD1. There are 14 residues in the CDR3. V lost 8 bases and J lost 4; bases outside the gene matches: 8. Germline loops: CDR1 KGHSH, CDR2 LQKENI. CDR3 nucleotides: TGTGCCAGCACCCCCGGGACAGGGAGCTATGGCTACACCTTC. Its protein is CASTPGTGSYGYTF.

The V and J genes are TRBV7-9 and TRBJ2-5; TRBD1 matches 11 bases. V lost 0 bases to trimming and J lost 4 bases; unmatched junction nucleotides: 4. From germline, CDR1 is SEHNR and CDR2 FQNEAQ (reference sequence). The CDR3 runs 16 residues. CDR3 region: CASSLAAGQGGETQYF. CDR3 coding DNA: TGTGCCAGCAGCTTAGCCGCGGGACAGGGGGGAGAGACCCAGTACTTC.

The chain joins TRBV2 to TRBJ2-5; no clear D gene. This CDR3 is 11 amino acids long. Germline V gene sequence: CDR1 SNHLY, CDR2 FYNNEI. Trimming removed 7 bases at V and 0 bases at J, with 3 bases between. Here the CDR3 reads CASKYQETQYF. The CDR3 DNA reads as TGTGCCAGCAAGTACCAAGAGACCCAGTACTTC. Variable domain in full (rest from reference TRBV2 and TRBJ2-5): EPEVTQTPSHQVTQMGQEVILRCVPISNHLYFYWYRQILGQKVEFLVSFYNNEISEKSEIFDDQFSVERPDGSNFTLKIRSTKLEDSAMYFCASKYQETQYFGPGTRLLVL.

CDR3 bases: TGTGCCAGTAAAAGGGGACACTCTGGAAACACCATATATTTT. Protein product: CASKRGHSGNTIYF. The chain carries TRBV19 and TRBJ1-3, with D possibly matching TRBD1 (6 bases). Trimming stripped 7 bases from V and 0 bases from J, with 10 bases between. The CDR3 has 14 amino acids. In germline, CDR1 is LNHDA, CDR2 SQIVND (reference sequence).